Below, 22 T cell receptor beta chains from the same sample are listed, as sequenced in a study of OX40 agonist ivuxolimab in advanced cancers. Libraries were prepared by immunoSEQ multiplex PCR; TCRdb keeps only in-frame clonotypes and omits some of them. In the table there are approximately 60,000 clones, around 84% of which are singletons. The sample in question was CD4+ or CD8+ T cells sorted from blood, obtained in a trial of the OX40 agonist ivuxolimab. The origin of the receptors is an adult with an advanced solid tumor such as melanoma, head and neck, liver or kidney cancer.

The chain has TRBV7-9 and TRBJ2-7; D might be TRBD1 (5 bases). Trimming left V 2 bases short and J 6 bases short, with 11 bases between. CDR1 and CDR2 (germline): SEHNR, FQNEAQ (reference sequence). There are 13 residues in the CDR3. CDR3 sequence: CASSLQGNGEQYF. The CDR3 DNA reads as TGTGCCAGCAGCTTACAGGGAAATGGCGAGCAGTACTTC.

This chain connects TRBV6-5 to TRBJ2-1; TRBD2 matches at 8 bases. Germline loops: CDR1 MNHEY, CDR2 SVGAGI. This CDR3 has 13 residues. After removal of 7 bases from V and 8 bases from J, the junction contained 7 bases not matched to a gene. CDR3 protein: CASIPSGRDEQFF. The CDR3 DNA reads as TGTGCCAGCATTCCGAGCGGGAGAGATGAGCAGTTCTTC.

The count of this clone is one. The rearrangement uses TRBV7-2 and TRBJ2-3; 8 bases align to TRBD2. Germline-derived CDR1 and CDR2 are SGHTA and FQGNSA. V lost 1 base and J lost 6; bases outside the gene matches: 6. The CDR3 sequence is 15 residues long. In nucleotides, the CDR3 is TGTGCCAGCAGCTTAGACGGGAGGGGCATTGATACGCAGTATTTT. Its protein product is CASSLDGRGIDTQYF.

The rearrangement links TRBV11-2 to TRBJ1-2; 7 nucleotides line up with TRBD1. In germline, CDR1 is SGHAT, CDR2 FQNNGV. This CDR3 contains 15 residues. V lost 5 bases, J lost 4 bases, and 10 bases stayed unmatched. CDR3 sequence reads: CASSPLQGLFYGYTF. DNA of the CDR3: TGTGCCAGCAGCCCTCTACAGGGGTTGTTCTATGGCTACACCTTC.

The CDR3 sequence: CASSSSGGIQETQYF. Written as DNA, the CDR3 is TGTGCCAGCAGCTCCAGCGGGGGGATCCAAGAGACCCAGTACTTC. J is TRBJ2-5 and V is TRBV7-9, with TRBD2 matching 9 bases. There are 15 residues in the CDR3. Looked up from germline, CDR1 is SEHNR and CDR2 is FQNEAQ (reference sequence). The V gene end was trimmed by 4 bases and the J gene end by 1 base; junction bases not matched to a gene: 4.

This chain links TRBV10-3 with TRBJ1-2; D ambiguous. The length of the CDR3 is 11 residues. The V and J ends lost 4 bases and 5 bases respectively, with 5 bases between them. CDR1 and CDR2 from the germline V gene are ENHRY and SYGVKD. CDR3 nucleotides: TGTGCCATCAGTGGTGTATATGGCTACACCTTC. Amino acids: CAISGVYGYTF.

This clone was found once. The J gene is TRBJ2-5, the V gene TRBV29-1, with D unresolved. The length of the CDR3 is 12 residues. V lost 6 bases and J lost 2, with 10 bases in between. Germline assignment: CDR1 SQVTM and CDR2 ANQGSEA. CDR3 in amino acids: CSVGRIQETQYF. CDR3 DNA sequence: TGCAGCGTCGGAAGAATTCAAGAGACCCAGTACTTC.

The rearrangement joins TRBV5-8 to TRBJ1-4, with unresolved D. V was cut by 2 bases and J by 8 bases, with 13 bases left in between. Germline values: CDR1 SGHTS, CDR2 YDEGEE. The CDR3 is 14 amino acids. The CDR3 loop is CASSLMRASEKLFF. CDR3 coding DNA: TGTGCCAGCAGCTTAATGAGAGCGAGCGAAAAACTGTTTTTT.

This chain uses TRBV27 with TRBJ2-6; unclear D gene. The CDR3 covers 15 residues. Trimming stripped 5 bases from V and 0 bases from J, with 8 bases between. Germline V lookup: CDR1 MNHEY, CDR2 SMNVEV (reference sequence). The CDR3 DNA sequence: TGTGCCAGCAGTCCCCGGGTCTCTGGGGCCAACGTCCTGACTTTC. This translates into CASSPRVSGANVLTF.

The V gene is TRBV15, the J gene TRBJ2-3; TRBD1 or TRBD2 may be the D gene (5 bases each). V lost 7 bases to trimming and J lost 2 bases, with 19 bases between them. CDR3 length: 16 residues. Germline V gene sequence: CDR1 LNHNV, CDR2 YYDKDF (reference sequence). The chain's CDR3 is CATTNVGRQTTDTQYF. In nucleotides, the CDR3 is TGTGCCACCACCAACGTGGGACGGCAAACCACAGATACGCAGTATTTT.

The gene calls are TRBV5-1 and TRBJ2-3, with 8 bases matching TRBD2. V gave up 0 bases and J gave up 1 base; unmatched junction bases: 1. Per the germline V gene, CDR1 is SGHRS and CDR2 is YFSETQ. This CDR3 region has 15 residues. The CDR3 nucleotides read TGCGCCAGCAGCTTGGTTAGCGGGGGCACAGATACGCAGTATTTT. The encoded protein is CASSLVSGGTDTQYF.

This chain connects TRBV11-3 to TRBJ1-3; D is uncertain. Germline assignment: CDR1 SGHNT and CDR2 YENEEA. This CDR3 region has 13 residues. V lost 5 bases, J lost 0 bases, and 5 bases lay in between. CDR3 amino acids: CASSSDSGNTIYF. DNA for the CDR3: TGTGCCAGCAGCAGTGACTCTGGAAACACCATATATTTT.

V usage is TRBV2 and J usage is TRBJ1-6; D call uncertain. The germline gives CDR1 SNHLY, CDR2 FYNNEI. The CDR3 is made up of 13 amino acids. Deletions cut 6 bases from V and 10 bases from J, with 13 bases between. CDR3 coding DNA: TGTGCCAGCAGCGTAAGGGTTGAATCACCCCTCCACTTT. Translation gives CASSVRVESPLHF.

This chain connects TRBV5-1 to TRBJ2-3; D not resolved. This CDR3 contains 13 residues. Per the germline V gene, CDR1 is SGHRS and CDR2 is YFSETQ. Trimming left V 6 bases short and J 0 bases short, with 8 bases between. In DNA, the CDR3 is TGCGCCAGCAAGGTTCAGAGCACAGATACGCAGTATTTT. This gives the protein CASKVQSTDTQYF.

The rearrangement joins TRBV15 to TRBJ1-6; D not certain. From germline, CDR1 is LNHNV and CDR2 YYDKDF (reference sequence). This CDR3 has 13 residues. V dropped 1 base and J dropped 9 bases, with 7 bases sitting between them. CDR3 region: CATSRGDGSPLHF. The CDR3 DNA follows: TGTGCCACCAGCAGAGGAGACGGTTCACCCCTCCACTTT.

This clone is medium-sized by share. The V and J genes are TRBV27 and TRBJ2-7; D possibly uses TRBD1 or TRBD2 (5 bases each). V lost 6 bases and J lost 3, with 15 bases in between. The CDR3 runs to 14 residues. Germline-derived CDR1 and CDR2 are MNHEY and SMNVEV (reference sequence). CDR3 coding DNA: TGTGCCAGCAGACTGTCCAGGGACCACTACGAGCAGTACTTC. This codes for CASRLSRDHYEQYF.

The J gene is TRBJ1-2, the V gene TRBV7-6, with a weak D call TRBD1 (6 bases). With 5 bases removed from V and 5 bases from J, the gap between germline ends came to 21 bases. This CDR3 has 16 residues. Germline V CDR1 and CDR2: SGHVS, FNYEAQ. The CDR3 loop reads CASSPGEGGGKYGYTF. The DNA for the CDR3 is TGTGCCAGCAGCCCTGGAGAGGGGGGCGGAAAGTATGGCTACACCTTC.

J is TRBJ1-5 and V is TRBV6-6; no firm D call. There are 15 residues in the CDR3. Looked up from germline, CDR1 is MNHNY and CDR2 is SVGAGI (reference sequence). The germline V and J ends were trimmed by 8 bases and 2 bases, with 16 bases remaining between them. CDR3 nucleotides: TGTGCCAGCTCAATTGGAGGGAATGGCAATCAGCCCCAGCATTTT. This codes for CASSIGGNGNQPQHF.

This rearrangement joins TRBV7-3 to TRBJ1-1; the D gene is possibly TRBD1 (6 bases). The V and J ends lost 5 bases and 1 base respectively, with 11 bases between them. Per germline, CDR1 SGHTA and CDR2 FQGTGA. The CDR3 runs to 14 residues. The CDR3 protein is CASSAGHRNTEAFF. The CDR3 coding sequence is TGTGCCAGCAGCGCGGGACACAGGAACACTGAAGCTTTCTTT.

The rearrangement joins TRBV28 to TRBJ1-6; unclear D gene. CDR1 and CDR2 from the germline V gene are MDHEN and SYDVKM. Trimming left V 6 bases short and J 0 bases short, with 15 bases between. The CDR3 spans 17 residues. The chain's CDR3 is CASSPPSYSSYNSPLHF. The DNA of the CDR3 is TGTGCCAGCAGCCCCCCTTCTTATAGCTCCTATAATTCACCCCTCCACTTT.

This chain links TRBV7-8 with TRBJ2-2, with unresolved D. Deletions cut 7 bases from V and 3 bases from J, with 18 bases between. This CDR3 contains 16 residues. Per the germline V gene, CDR1 is SGHVS and CDR2 is FQNEAQ. The CDR3 nucleotides read TGTGCCAGCAACCCCGTGGGCGGCTCGTACACCGGGGAGCTGTTTTTT. Translated, it gives CASNPVGGSYTGELFF.

The chain is built from TRBV7-2 and TRBJ2-5; possibly TRBD1 for D (6 bases). CDR3 length equals 14 residues. Trimming stripped 6 bases from V and 0 bases from J, with 11 bases between. Per germline, CDR1 SGHTA and CDR2 FQGNSA. Written as DNA, the CDR3 is TGTGCCAGCAGTCCTAGACAGGACCAAGAGACCCAGTACTTC. Translating it yields CASSPRQDQETQYF.